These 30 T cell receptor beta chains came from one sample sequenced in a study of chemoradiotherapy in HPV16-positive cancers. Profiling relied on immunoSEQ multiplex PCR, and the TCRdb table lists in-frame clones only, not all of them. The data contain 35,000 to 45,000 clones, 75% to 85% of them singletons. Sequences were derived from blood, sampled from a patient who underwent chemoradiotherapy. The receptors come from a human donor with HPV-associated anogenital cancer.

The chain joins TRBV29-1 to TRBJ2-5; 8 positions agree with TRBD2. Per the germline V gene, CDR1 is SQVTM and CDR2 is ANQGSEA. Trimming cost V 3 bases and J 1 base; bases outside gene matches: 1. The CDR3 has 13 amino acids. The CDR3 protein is CSVDTSGQETQYF. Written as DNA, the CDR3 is TGCAGCGTTGATACTAGCGGCCAAGAGACCCAGTACTTC.

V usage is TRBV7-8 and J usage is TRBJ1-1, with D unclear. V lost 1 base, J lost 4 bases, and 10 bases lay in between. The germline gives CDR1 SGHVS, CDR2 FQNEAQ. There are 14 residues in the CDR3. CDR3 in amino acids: CASSLDSAPTEAFF. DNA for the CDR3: TGTGCCAGCAGCTTAGACAGCGCTCCCACTGAAGCTTTCTTT.

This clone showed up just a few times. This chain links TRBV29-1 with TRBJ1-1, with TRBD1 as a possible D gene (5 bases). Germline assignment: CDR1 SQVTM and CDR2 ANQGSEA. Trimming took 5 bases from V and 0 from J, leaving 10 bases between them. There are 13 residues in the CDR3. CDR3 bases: TGCAGCGTTCGAAGGGACCTGAACACTGAAGCTTTCTTT. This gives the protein CSVRRDLNTEAFF.

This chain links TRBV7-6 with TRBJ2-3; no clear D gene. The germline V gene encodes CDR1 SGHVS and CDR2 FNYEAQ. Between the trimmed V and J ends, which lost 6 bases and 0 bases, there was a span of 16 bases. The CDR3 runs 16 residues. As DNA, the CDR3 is TGTGCCAGCAGTCCACGACCGGGCCAGAGCACAGATACGCAGTATTTT. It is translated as CASSPRPGQSTDTQYF.

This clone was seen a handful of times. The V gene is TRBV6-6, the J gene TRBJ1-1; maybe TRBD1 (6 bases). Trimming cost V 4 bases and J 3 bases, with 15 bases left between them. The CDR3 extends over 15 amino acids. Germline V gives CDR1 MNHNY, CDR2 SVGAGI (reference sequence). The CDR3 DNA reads TGTGCCAGCAGTTCCACCGACAGGTTGGACACTGAAGCTTTCTTT. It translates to CASSSTDRLDTEAFF.

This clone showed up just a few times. CDR3 sequence: CASSIAPGEAQHF. CDR3 nucleotides: TGTGCCAGTAGTATCGCCCCAGGGGAGGCCCAGCATTTT. The chain links TRBV19 to TRBJ1-5; D may be TRBD1 (6 bases). Looked up from germline, CDR1 is LNHDA and CDR2 is SQIVND (reference sequence). The V end lost 3 bases, the J end lost 11 bases, and 14 bases lay between the germline ends. The CDR3 sequence is 13 residues long. The whole variable domain, filled in from reference TRBV19 and TRBJ1-5, reads DGGITQSPKYLFRKEGQNVTLSCEQNLNHDAMYWYRQDPGQGLRLIYYSQIVNDFQKGDIAEGYSVSREKKESFPLTVTSAQKNPTAFYLCASSIAPGEAQHFGDGTRLSIL.

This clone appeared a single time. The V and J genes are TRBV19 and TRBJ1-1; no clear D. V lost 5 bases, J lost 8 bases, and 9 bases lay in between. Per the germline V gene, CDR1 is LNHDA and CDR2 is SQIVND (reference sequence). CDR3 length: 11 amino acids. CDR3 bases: TGTGCCAGTAGTTGGACCAGGGAAGCTTTCTTT. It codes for CASSWTREAFF.

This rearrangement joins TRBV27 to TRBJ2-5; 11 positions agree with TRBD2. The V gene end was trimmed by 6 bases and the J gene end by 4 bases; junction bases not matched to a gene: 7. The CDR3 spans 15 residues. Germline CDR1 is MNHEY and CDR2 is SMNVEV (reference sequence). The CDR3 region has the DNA TGTGCCAGCAGCCTTACTAGCGGGGGACTAGAGACCCAGTACTTC. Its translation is CASSLTSGGLETQYF.

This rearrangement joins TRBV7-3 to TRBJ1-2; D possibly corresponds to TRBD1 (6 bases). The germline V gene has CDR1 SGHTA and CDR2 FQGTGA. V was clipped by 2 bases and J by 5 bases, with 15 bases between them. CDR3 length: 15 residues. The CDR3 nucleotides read TGTGCCAGCAGCTTAGGGTACGGGACACAGTATGGCTACACCTTC. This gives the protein CASSLGYGTQYGYTF.

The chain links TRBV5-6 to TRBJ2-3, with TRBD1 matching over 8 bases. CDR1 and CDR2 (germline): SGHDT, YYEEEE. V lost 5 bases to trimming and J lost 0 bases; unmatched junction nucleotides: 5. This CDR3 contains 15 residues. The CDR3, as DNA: TGTGCCAGCAGTCGGGACAGGCTTAGCACAGATACGCAGTATTTT. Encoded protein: CASSRDRLSTDTQYF.

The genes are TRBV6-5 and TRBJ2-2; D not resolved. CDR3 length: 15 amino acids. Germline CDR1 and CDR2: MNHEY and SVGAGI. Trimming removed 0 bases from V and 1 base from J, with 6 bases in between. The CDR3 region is CASSYSFKNTGELFF. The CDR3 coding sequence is TGTGCCAGCAGTTACTCGTTCAAGAACACCGGGGAGCTGTTTTTT.

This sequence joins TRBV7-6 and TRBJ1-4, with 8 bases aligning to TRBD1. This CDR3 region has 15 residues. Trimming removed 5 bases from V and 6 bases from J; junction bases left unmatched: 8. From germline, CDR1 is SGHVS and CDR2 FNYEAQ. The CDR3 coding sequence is TGTGCCAGCAGCCGCGACAGGGGAGGGGATGAAAAACTGTTTTTT. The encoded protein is CASSRDRGGDEKLFF.

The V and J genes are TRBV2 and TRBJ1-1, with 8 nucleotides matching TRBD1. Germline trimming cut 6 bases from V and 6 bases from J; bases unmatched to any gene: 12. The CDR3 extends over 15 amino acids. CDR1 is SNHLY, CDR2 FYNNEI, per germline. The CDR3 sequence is CASSDSRGRFAEAFF. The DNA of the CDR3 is TGTGCCAGCAGCGATTCCAGGGGGCGCTTCGCTGAAGCTTTCTTT.

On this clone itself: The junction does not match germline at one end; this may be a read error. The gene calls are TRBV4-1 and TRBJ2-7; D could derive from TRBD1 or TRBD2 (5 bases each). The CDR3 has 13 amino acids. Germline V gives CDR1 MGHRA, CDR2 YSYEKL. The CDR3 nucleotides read TGCGCCAGCAGCCAGACACGGGACCACTATAATATCTTC. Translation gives CASSQTRDHYNIF.

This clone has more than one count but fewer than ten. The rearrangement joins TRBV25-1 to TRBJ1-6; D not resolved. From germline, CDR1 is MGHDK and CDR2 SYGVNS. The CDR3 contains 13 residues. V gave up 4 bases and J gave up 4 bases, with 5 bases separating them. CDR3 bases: TGTGCCAGCAGTGCCAGATATAATTCACCCCTCCACTTT. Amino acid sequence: CASSARYNSPLHF.

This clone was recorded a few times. CDR3 sequence: CAWADTYRDFAFF. The CDR3 nucleotides read TGTGCCTGGGCTGACACATACAGGGATTTCGCTTTCTTT. This chain connects TRBV30 to TRBJ1-1; D might be TRBD1 (6 bases). The germline V gene encodes CDR1 GTSNPN and CDR2 SVGIG (reference sequence). V was clipped by 5 bases and J by 11 bases, with 21 bases between them. The CDR3 is 13 amino acids.

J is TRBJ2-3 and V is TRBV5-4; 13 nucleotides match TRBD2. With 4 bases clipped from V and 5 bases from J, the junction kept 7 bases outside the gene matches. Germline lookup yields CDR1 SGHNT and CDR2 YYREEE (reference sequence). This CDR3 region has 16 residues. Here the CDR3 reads CASSPSTSGGGDTQYF. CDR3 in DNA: TGTGCCAGCAGCCCCAGCACTAGCGGGGGGGGAGATACGCAGTATTTT.

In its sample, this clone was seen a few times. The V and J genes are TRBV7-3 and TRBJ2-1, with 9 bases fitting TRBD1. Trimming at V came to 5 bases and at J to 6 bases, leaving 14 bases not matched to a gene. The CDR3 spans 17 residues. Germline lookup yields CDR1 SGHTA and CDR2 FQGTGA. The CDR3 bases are TGTGCCAGCAGCGATACAGGGGGCATGAGGTTGAGCAATGAGCAGTTCTTC. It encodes CASSDTGGMRLSNEQFF.

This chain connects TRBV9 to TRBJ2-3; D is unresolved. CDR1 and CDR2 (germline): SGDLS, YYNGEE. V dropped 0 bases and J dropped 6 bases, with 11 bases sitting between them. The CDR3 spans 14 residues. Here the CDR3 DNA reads TGTGCCAGCAGCGTAGAAGGTTGGATGGATACGCAGTATTTT. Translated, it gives CASSVEGWMDTQYF.

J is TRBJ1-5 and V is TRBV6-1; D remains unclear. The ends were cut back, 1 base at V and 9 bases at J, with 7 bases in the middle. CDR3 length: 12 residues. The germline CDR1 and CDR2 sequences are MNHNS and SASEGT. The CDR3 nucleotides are TGTGCCAGCAGTGAAGGAGGTGGGCCCCAGCATTTT. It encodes CASSEGGGPQHF.

The CDR3 DNA sequence: TGCGCCAGCAGCTTGGAGTTAGCGGGGTACCAAGAGACCCAGTACTTC. Protein sequence: CASSLELAGYQETQYF. This sequence joins TRBV5-1 and TRBJ2-5; 8 nucleotides line up with TRBD2. The CDR3 contains 16 residues. Germline CDR1 is SGHRS and CDR2 is YFSETQ. The V segment lost 0 bases and the J segment 0 bases; nucleotides outside the gene matches: 4. Filled out from reference TRBV5-1 and TRBJ2-5, the complete variable domain reads KAGVTQTPRYLIKTRGQQVTLSCSPISGHRSVSWYQQTPGQGLQFLFEYFSETQRNKGNFPGRFSGRQFSNSRSEMNVSTLELGDSALYLCASSLELAGYQETQYFGPGTRLLVL.

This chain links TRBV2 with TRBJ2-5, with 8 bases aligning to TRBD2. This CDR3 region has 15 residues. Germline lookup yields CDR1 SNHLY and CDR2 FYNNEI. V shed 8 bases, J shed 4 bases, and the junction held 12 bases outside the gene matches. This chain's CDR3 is CASCCIGGERETQYF. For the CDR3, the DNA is TGTGCCAGCTGTTGTATCGGGGGGGAGAGAGAGACCCAGTACTTC.

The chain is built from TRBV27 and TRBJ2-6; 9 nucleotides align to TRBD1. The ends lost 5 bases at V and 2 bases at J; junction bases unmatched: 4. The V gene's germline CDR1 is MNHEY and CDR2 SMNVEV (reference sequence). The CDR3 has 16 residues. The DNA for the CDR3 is TGTGCCAGCAGTCCCCGACAGGGGGCTGGGGCCAACGTCCTGACTTTC. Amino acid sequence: CASSPRQGAGANVLTF.

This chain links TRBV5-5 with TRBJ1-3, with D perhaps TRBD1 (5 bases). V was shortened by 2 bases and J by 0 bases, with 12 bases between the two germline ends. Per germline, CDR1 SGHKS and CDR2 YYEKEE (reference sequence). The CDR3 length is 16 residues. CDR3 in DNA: TGTGCCAGCAGCTTAGGGGCTCGAATCTCTGGAAACACCATATATTTT. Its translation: CASSLGARISGNTIYF.

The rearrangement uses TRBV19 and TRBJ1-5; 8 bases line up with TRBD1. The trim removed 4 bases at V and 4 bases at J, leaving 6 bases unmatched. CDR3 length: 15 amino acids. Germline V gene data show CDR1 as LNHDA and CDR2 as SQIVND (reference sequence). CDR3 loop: CASSTDRAKNQPQHF. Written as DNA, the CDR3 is TGTGCCAGTAGTACGGACAGGGCTAAAAATCAGCCCCAGCATTTT.

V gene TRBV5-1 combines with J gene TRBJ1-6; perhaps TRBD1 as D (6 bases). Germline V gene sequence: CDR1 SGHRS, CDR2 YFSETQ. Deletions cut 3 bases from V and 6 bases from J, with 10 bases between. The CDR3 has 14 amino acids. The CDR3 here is CASSYGQFNSPLHF. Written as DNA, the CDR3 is TGCGCCAGCAGCTACGGACAGTTTAATTCACCCCTCCACTTT.

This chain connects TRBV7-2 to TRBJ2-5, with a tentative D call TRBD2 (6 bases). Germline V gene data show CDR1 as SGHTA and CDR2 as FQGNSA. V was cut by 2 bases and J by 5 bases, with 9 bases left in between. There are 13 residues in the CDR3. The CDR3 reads CASSLRGKETQYF. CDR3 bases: TGTGCCAGCAGCTTACGGGGGAAGGAGACCCAGTACTTC. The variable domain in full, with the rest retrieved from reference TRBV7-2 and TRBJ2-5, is GAGVSQSPSNKVTEKGKDVELRCDPISGHTALYWYRQSLGQGLEFLIYFQGNSAPDKSGLPSDRFSAERTGGSVSTLTIQRTQQEDSAVYLCASSLRGKETQYFGPGTRLLVL.

Written as DNA, the CDR3 is TGTGCCAGCAGTGGCCGGTCGACCCTCGACACTGAAGCTTTCTTT. The encoded protein is CASSGRSTLDTEAFF. V is TRBV6-1 and J is TRBJ1-1; unclear D gene. Trimming took off 4 bases at V and 3 bases at J, with 15 bases between the two ends. The CDR3 totals 15 residues. CDR1 is MNHNS and CDR2 is SASEGT in the germline V gene.

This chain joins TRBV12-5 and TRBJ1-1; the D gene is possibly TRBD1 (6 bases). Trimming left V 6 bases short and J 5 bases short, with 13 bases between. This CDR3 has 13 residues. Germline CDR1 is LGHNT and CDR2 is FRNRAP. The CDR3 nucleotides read TGTGCTAGTGGCCCCGACAGGCGGACTGAAGCTTTCTTT. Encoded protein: CASGPDRRTEAFF.

CDR3 nucleotides: TGTGCCAGCAGTTCGGGGGGACCGAACACTGAAGCTTTCTTT. Translated: CASSSGGPNTEAFF. This chain links TRBV6-5 with TRBJ1-1, with D possibly being TRBD1 (5 bases). Trimming took 4 bases from V and 1 from J, leaving 10 bases between them. CDR1 MNHEY and CDR2 SVGAGI come from the germline V gene. The CDR3 is made up of 14 amino acids.